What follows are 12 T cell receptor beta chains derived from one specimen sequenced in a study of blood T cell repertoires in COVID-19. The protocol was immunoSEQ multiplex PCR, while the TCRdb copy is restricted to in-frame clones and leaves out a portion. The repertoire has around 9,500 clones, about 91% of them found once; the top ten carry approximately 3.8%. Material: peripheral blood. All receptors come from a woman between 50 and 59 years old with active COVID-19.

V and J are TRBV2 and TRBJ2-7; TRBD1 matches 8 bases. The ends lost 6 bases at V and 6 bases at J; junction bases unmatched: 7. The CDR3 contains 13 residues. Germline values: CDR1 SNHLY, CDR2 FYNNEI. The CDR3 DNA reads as TGTGCCAGCAGCGATTCAGGGGGCGGCGAGCAGTACTTC. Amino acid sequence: CASSDSGGGEQYF.

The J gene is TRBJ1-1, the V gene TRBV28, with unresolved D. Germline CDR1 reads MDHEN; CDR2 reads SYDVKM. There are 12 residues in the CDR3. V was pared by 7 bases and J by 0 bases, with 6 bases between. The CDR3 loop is CASKHMNTEAFF. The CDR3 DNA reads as TGTGCCAGCAAACACATGAACACTGAAGCTTTCTTT.

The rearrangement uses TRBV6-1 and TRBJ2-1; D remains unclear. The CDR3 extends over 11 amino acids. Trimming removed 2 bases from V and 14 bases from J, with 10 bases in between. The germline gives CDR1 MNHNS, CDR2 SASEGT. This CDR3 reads CASSEMPEEFF. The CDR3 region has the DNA TGTGCCAGCAGTGAAATGCCAGAGGAGTTCTTC.

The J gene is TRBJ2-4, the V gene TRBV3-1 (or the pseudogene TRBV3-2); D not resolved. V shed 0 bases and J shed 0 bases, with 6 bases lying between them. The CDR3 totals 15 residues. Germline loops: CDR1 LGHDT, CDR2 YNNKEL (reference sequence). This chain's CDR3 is CASSQEYIAKNIQYF. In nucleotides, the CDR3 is TGTGCCAGCAGCCAAGAGTACATAGCCAAAAACATTCAGTACTTC.

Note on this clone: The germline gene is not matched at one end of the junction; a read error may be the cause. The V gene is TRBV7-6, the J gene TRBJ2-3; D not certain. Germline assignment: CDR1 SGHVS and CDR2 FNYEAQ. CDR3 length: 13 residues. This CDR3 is CASTLGSADTQYF. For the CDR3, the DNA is TGTGCCAGCACCTTAGGTTCGGCAGATACGCAGTATTTT.

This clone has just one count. The CDR3 region is CASSLFTLTLGQEAYEQYF. CDR3 DNA sequence: TGTGCCAGCAGCTTATTTACGCTGACGTTGGGACAGGAAGCCTACGAGCAGTACTTC. The chain has TRBV7-9 and TRBJ2-7; 8 bases are shared with TRBD1. The V segment lost 2 bases and the J segment 2 bases; nucleotides outside the gene matches: 17. Germline V lookup: CDR1 SEHNR, CDR2 FQNEAQ (reference sequence). There are 19 residues in the CDR3.

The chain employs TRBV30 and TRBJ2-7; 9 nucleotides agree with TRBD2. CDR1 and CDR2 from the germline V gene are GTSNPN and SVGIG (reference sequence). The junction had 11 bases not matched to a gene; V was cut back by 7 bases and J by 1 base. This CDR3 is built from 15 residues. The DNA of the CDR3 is TGTGCCTCCGCCGTAGGGCGGGAGGGGTCCTACGAGCAGTACTTC. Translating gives CASAVGREGSYEQYF.

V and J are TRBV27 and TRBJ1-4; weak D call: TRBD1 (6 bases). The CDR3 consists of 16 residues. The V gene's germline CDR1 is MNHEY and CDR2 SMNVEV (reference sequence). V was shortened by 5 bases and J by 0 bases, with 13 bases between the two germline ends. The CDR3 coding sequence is TGTGCCAGCAGTCCTTGGACAGCTACAACTAATGAAAAACTGTTTTTT. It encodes CASSPWTATTNEKLFF.

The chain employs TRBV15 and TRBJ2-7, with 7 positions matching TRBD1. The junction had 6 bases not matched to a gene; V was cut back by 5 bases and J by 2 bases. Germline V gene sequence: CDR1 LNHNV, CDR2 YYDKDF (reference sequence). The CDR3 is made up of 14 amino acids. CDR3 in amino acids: CATSHRDRTYEQYF. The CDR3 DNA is TGTGCCACCAGCCACCGGGACAGAACCTACGAGCAGTACTTC.

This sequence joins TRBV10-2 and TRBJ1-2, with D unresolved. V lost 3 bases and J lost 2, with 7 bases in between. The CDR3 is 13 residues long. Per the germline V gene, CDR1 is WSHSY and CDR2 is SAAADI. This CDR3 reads CASSDPGNYGYTF. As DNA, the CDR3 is TGCGCCAGCAGTGATCCAGGCAACTATGGCTACACCTTC.

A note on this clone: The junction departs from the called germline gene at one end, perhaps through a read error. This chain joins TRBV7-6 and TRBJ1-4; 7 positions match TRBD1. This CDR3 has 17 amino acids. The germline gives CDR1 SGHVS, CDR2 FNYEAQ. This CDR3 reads CASSLTPGGGTHEKLFF. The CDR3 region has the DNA TGTGCCAGCAGCTTAACCCCAGGGGGAGGAACTCATGAAAAACTGTTTTTT.

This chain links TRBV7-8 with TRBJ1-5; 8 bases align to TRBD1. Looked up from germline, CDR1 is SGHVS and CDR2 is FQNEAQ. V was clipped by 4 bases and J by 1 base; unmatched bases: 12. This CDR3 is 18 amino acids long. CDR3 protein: CASSSRDQGATSNQPQHF. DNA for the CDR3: TGTGCCAGCAGCTCGAGGGACCAGGGGGCAACGAGCAATCAGCCCCAGCATTTT. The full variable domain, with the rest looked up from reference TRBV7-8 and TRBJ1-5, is GAGVSQSPRYKVAKRGQDVALRCDPISGHVSLFWYQQALGQGPEFLTYFQNEAQLDKSGLPSDRFFAERPEGSVSTLKIQRTQQEDSAVYLCASSSRDQGATSNQPQHFGDGTRLSIL.